A single sample is the source of the 6 T cell receptor beta chains below, sequenced in a study of T-cell reconstitution after alpha-beta-depleted transplantation in children. Unique molecular identifiers were used to barcode this TCRbeta library. From the PCR reads, TCRdb called clonotypes with MiXCR, one entry per CDR3 protein. The top ten clones hold around 15% of a sample with about 460,000 distinct CDR3 sequences, approximately 10% of them seen once. The specimen comprised PBMCs, mostly from graft donor cells, sampled 180 days after TCRalphabeta/CD19-depleted stem cell transplant. The receptors were sampled from a female patient aged 2 to 10 who had a stem cell transplant for aplastic anemia, so the T cells may come from the graft donor.

The rearrangement links TRBV19 to TRBJ2-7; 9 positions match TRBD1. J gave up 0 bases and V 7 bases, and 4 bases lay outside the gene matches. The CDR3 covers 14 residues. From germline, CDR1 is LNHDA and CDR2 SQIVND (reference sequence). CDR3 region: CASKPGQGSYEQYF. In DNA, the CDR3 is TGTGCCAGTAAGCCGGGACAGGGCTCCTACGAGCAGTACTTC.

This clonotype was observed a few times. The chain recombines TRBV5-8 with TRBJ1-3; D may be TRBD1 (6 bases). Germline CDR1 reads SGHTS; CDR2 reads YDEGEE. The CDR3 sequence is 15 residues long. Trimming left V 5 bases short and J 0 bases short, with 12 bases between. CDR3: CASSFDRPSGNTIYF. The CDR3 region has the DNA TGTGCCAGCAGTTTCGACAGGCCCTCTGGAAACACCATATATTTT.

CDR3 in amino acids: CASSLEVHTNYGYTF. CDR3 bases: TGTGCCAGCAGCTTAGAGGTTCATACTAACTATGGCTACACCTTC. V gene TRBV7-9 combines with J gene TRBJ1-2, with D unclear. Germline V gene data show CDR1 as SEHNR and CDR2 as FQNEAQ (reference sequence). Deletions cut 1 base from V and 0 bases from J, with 9 bases between. There are 15 residues in the CDR3.

By sample fraction, this clonotype is large. The CDR3: CASSQGERMNTEAFF. The DNA for the CDR3 is TGTGCCAGCAGCCAAGGGGAGAGGATGAACACTGAAGCTTTCTTT. The chain employs TRBV14 and TRBJ1-1; D gene unclear. The V and J ends lost 1 base and 0 bases respectively, with 9 bases between them. Germline CDR1 SGHDN, CDR2 FVKESK. CDR3 length: 15 amino acids.

As concerns this clonotype: One junction end does not reproduce the germline sequence, and a read error may be involved. V and J are TRBV20-1 and TRBJ2-4; D unresolved. This CDR3 spans 18 amino acids. The germline V gene has CDR1 DFQATT and CDR2 SNEGSKA (reference sequence). This chain's CDR3 is CSARTHSHPTVAKNSQYF. Written as DNA, the CDR3 is TGCAGTGCTAGAACCCATTCGCACCCGACTGTAGCCAAAAACAGTCAGTACTTC.

This clonotype was seen a handful of times. The V call is TRBV5-1, the J call TRBJ1-1; 8 bases line up with TRBD1. The CDR3 is 15 residues long. J lost 5 bases, V lost 4 bases, and 10 bases had no gene match. Germline CDR1 SGHRS, CDR2 YFSETQ. CDR3 protein: CASSHRRTGLTEAFF. DNA for the CDR3: TGCGCCAGCAGCCATCGACGGACAGGGCTTACTGAAGCTTTCTTT.